Presented here are 3 T cell receptor beta chains from one specimen sequenced in a study of human T cells and chemical hapten exposure. A single record per CDR3 protein comes from TCRdb applying MiXCR to the RACE reads. The sample contains some 87,000 distinct CDR3 sequences, 9% to 12% of which appear only once. Sample time point: patch test 1, 2 weeks after DPC sensitization. Described treatment: therapeutic diphenylcyclopropenone sensitization with weekly scalp DPC. The sample was whole blood, taken in connection with sensitization to the hapten diphenylcyclopropenone (DPC). These TCRs come from a woman in her forties or fifties with alopecia areata. Some clones in this sample may be carry-over from other donors' samples.

The rearrangement joins TRBV5-4 to TRBJ2-1, with 8 nucleotides matching TRBD2. In germline, CDR1 is SGHNT, CDR2 YYREEE (reference sequence). The CDR3 is made up of 16 amino acids. The V segment lost 2 bases and the J segment 4 bases; nucleotides outside the gene matches: 8. CDR3 protein: CASSLSAGGRYNEQFF. DNA for the CDR3: TGTGCCAGCAGCTTATCGGCGGGAGGAAGGTACAATGAGCAGTTCTTC.

This clonotype was seen a handful of times. The J gene is TRBJ1-6, the V gene TRBV19; TRBD1 might be the D (6 bases). Between the trimmed V and J ends, which lost 5 bases and 8 bases, there was a span of 13 bases. The CDR3 totals 14 residues. Germline V gene data show CDR1 as LNHDA and CDR2 as SQIVND (reference sequence). CDR3 DNA: TGTGCCAGTAGTCCCCGCGGGGGCTATTCACCCCTCCACTTT. Encoded protein: CASSPRGGYSPLHF.

This clonotype has ten or more counts. The V call is TRBV6-5, the J call TRBJ2-5, with TRBD2 matching over 14 bases. Germline loops: CDR1 MNHEY, CDR2 SVGAGI. V lost 6 bases and J lost 5; bases outside the gene matches: 5. The CDR3 sequence is 15 residues long. CDR3 in DNA: TGTGCCAGCAGCCTGGGACTAGCGGGAGTCGAGACCCAGTACTTC. Its translation: CASSLGLAGVETQYF.